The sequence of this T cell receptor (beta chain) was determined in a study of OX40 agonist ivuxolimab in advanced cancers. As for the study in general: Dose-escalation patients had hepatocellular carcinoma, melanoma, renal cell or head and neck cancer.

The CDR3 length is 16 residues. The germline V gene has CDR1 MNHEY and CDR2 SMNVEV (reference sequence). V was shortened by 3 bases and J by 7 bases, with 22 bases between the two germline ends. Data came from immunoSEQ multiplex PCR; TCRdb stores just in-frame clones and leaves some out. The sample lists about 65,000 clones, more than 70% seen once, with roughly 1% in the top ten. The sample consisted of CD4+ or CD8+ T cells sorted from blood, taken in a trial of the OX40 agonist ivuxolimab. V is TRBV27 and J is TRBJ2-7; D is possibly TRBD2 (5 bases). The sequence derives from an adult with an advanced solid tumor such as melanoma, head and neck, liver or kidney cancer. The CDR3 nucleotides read TGTGCCAGCAGTTTGCGTCGGGGTGTAGGTTTAGGGGAGCAGTACTTC. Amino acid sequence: CASSLRRGVGLGEQYF.